The 29 T cell receptor beta chains below come from one sample, sequenced in a study of T cells in Graves' hyperthyroidism and ophthalmopathy. The CDR3 regions of TCR beta were amplified from RNA transcripts. Initially, a first-round RT-PCR of the TCR CDR3 employed the HTBI primer set. TCRdb analysed the multiplex PCR reads with MiXCR anew, one entry per CDR3 protein. The sample records 250,000 to 400,000 distinct CDR3 sequences, about an eighth being singletons. The specimen was blood. All receptors come from a middle-aged woman with Graves' ophthalmopathy.

This clonotype has ten or more counts. The rearrangement joins TRBV12-3 or TRBV12-4 to TRBJ2-1; 7 bases align to TRBD2. The J segment lost 12 bases and the V segment lost 2 bases, leaving 7 bases of the junction unmatched. The length of the CDR3 is 13 residues. The CDR3 loop reads CASSLNGEGSQFF. CDR3 bases: TGTGCCAGCAGTTTAAACGGGGAGGGTTCGCAGTTCTTC.

This chain links TRBV10-3 with TRBJ2-7; no definite D call. In germline, CDR1 is ENHRY, CDR2 SYGVKD. V lost 2 bases and J lost 4, with 15 bases in between. The CDR3 is 15 residues long. The CDR3 sequence: CAISEEPPKDYEQYF. The CDR3 coding sequence is TGTGCCATCAGTGAGGAACCCCCAAAAGATTACGAGCAGTACTTC.

This clonotype was picked up many times. V and J are TRBV6-1 and TRBJ1-2; the match to TRBD1 covers 12 bases. This CDR3 region has 17 residues. J was trimmed by 3 bases and V by 4 bases; bases with no gene match: 9. Germline CDR1 is MNHNS and CDR2 is SASEGT. The CDR3 DNA is TGTGCCAGCAGTGTCCGGGACAGGGGGCGAGAAGACTATGGCTACACCTTC. It specifies CASSVRDRGREDYGYTF.

The sample holds a few counts of this clonotype. The chain uses TRBV7-2 and TRBJ2-4, with 9 nucleotides matching TRBD2. The J segment lost 1 base and the V segment lost 7 bases, leaving 8 bases of the junction unmatched. The CDR3 is made up of 16 amino acids. Germline CDR1 reads SGHTA; CDR2 reads FQGNSA. The CDR3 region has the DNA TGTGCCAGCAATCCTTTAGCGGGGGCTGCCAAAAACATTCAGTACTTC. It encodes CASNPLAGAAKNIQYF.

This clonotype was counted only a few times. The V and J genes are TRBV4-1 and TRBJ1-5; no reliable D call. The CDR3 has 14 amino acids. The V gene's germline CDR1 is MGHRA and CDR2 YSYEKL. V dropped 4 bases and J dropped 1 base, with 8 bases sitting between them. In DNA form, the CDR3 reads TGCGCCAGCAGCCCGCAGGCAAGCAATCAGCCCCAGCATTTT. It encodes CASSPQASNQPQHF.

V and J are TRBV19 and TRBJ1-5; no reliable D call. CDR1 and CDR2 from the germline V gene are LNHDA and SQIVND (reference sequence). The CDR3 length is 15 residues. The ends were cut back, 5 bases at V and 2 bases at J, with 13 bases in the middle. The CDR3 loop is CASSATYPGNQPQHF. The CDR3 DNA reads TGTGCCAGTAGTGCGACCTACCCAGGCAATCAGCCCCAGCATTTT.

This clonotype was detected a few times. This rearrangement joins TRBV18 to TRBJ2-1; 9 nucleotides line up with TRBD2. With V trimmed by 3 bases and J by 9 bases, 15 bases remained unmatched. The CDR3 is made up of 17 amino acids. CDR1 KGHSH and CDR2 LQKENI come from the germline V gene. CDR3 in DNA: TGTGCCAGCTCACCTAACCCCCAAGGACTAGCGAAGAGTGAGCAGTTCTTC. It encodes CASSPNPQGLAKSEQFF.

This clonotype was counted ten times or more. The chain links TRBV28 to TRBJ1-3; D unresolved. V lost 5 bases to trimming and J lost 0 bases, with 14 bases between them. The length of the CDR3 is 16 residues. Germline CDR1 is MDHEN and CDR2 is SYDVKM. The CDR3, as DNA: TGTGCCAGCAGTGGAGCCCCCGGGCGCTCTGGAAACACCATATATTTT. This sequence encodes CASSGAPGRSGNTIYF.

A few counts support this clonotype. The rearrangement links TRBV20-1 to TRBJ1-1; TRBD1 matches at 12 bases. This CDR3 has 14 amino acids. Germline values: CDR1 DFQATT, CDR2 SNEGSKA (reference sequence). Losses at the gene ends were 1 base for V and 10 bases for J; bases not matched to a gene: 7. For the CDR3, the DNA is TGCAGTGCTAGAGCAGGGACAGGGGGCGCGGGAGCTTTCTTT. This codes for CSARAGTGGAGAFF.

This clonotype was observed many times. The J gene is TRBJ2-3, the V gene TRBV2; TRBD2 matches at 10 bases. Germline lookup yields CDR1 SNHLY and CDR2 FYNNEI. CDR3 length: 15 amino acids. V lost 6 bases, J lost 2 bases, and 5 bases stayed unmatched. The CDR3 loop is CASRRLAGSTDTQYF. The CDR3 DNA reads as TGTGCCAGCAGAAGACTAGCGGGTTCCACAGATACGCAGTATTTT.

This clonotype was seen only a few times. The chain uses TRBV3-1 and TRBJ2-3, with D possibly TRBD2 on 6 matching bases. Germline V gives CDR1 LGHDT, CDR2 YNNKEL (reference sequence). The CDR3 is made up of 16 amino acids. V was cut by 4 bases and J by 1 base, with 15 bases left in between. The chain's CDR3 is CASSRKAGFGTDTQYF. The CDR3, as DNA: TGTGCCAGCAGCCGAAAGGCGGGGTTTGGCACAGATACGCAGTATTTT.

This clonotype was recorded many times. The chain uses TRBV5-6 and TRBJ1-2; no clear D gene. Germline V gene lookup returns CDR1 SGHDT and CDR2 YYEEEE. Trimming pared 0 bases from V and 3 bases from J, leaving 9 bases between. The CDR3 has 14 residues. The CDR3 loop is CASSLGAGYYGYTF. In DNA, the CDR3 is TGTGCCAGCAGCTTGGGTGCAGGATACTATGGCTACACCTTC.

In its sample, this clonotype was seen many times. The chain couples TRBV7-9 to TRBJ1-1, with D hard to call. V was shortened by 7 bases and J by 7 bases, with 16 bases between the two germline ends. Germline V lookup: CDR1 SEHNR, CDR2 FQNEAQ (reference sequence). CDR3 length equals 13 residues. CDR3 in amino acids: CASIPPDRIEAFF. CDR3 bases: TGTGCCAGCATCCCCCCCGACCGGATTGAAGCTTTCTTT.

This clonotype was seen more than once but under ten times. This chain connects TRBV7-8 to TRBJ2-5; 10 bases match TRBD1. J gave up 4 bases and V 8 bases, and 4 bases lay outside the gene matches. CDR3 length: 13 residues. In germline, CDR1 is SGHVS, CDR2 FQNEAQ. The CDR3 nucleotides read TGTGCCAGCGACAGGGGGCGCGGAGAGACCCAGTACTTC. It yields the protein CASDRGRGETQYF.

Many counts were recorded for this clonotype. The chain carries TRBV29-1 and TRBJ2-1; 7 nucleotides align to TRBD1. Germline V gene sequence: CDR1 SQVTM, CDR2 ANQGSEA. The CDR3 is 12 amino acids. V lost 5 bases, J lost 8 bases, and 6 bases stayed unmatched. The CDR3 reads CSVLDREYEQFF. The CDR3 nucleotides read TGCAGCGTTTTAGACAGGGAATATGAGCAGTTCTTC.

This clonotype was recorded many times. The J gene is TRBJ2-3, the V gene TRBV20-1; 8 bases map to TRBD2. V lost 2 bases to trimming and J lost 3 bases; unmatched junction nucleotides: 1. In germline, CDR1 is DFQATT, CDR2 SNEGSKA (reference sequence). This CDR3 is built from 13 residues. The CDR3 coding sequence is TGCAGTGCTAGAACTAGCGGAACAGATACGCAGTATTTT. The encoded protein is CSARTSGTDTQYF.

This clonotype was recorded many times. The gene calls are TRBV15 and TRBJ1-3; 8 bases are a match to TRBD1. The CDR3 is 17 amino acids. The junction had 9 bases not matched to a gene; V was cut back by 5 bases and J by 0 bases. CDR1 and CDR2 (germline): LNHNV, YYDKDF (reference sequence). The CDR3 reads CATSPQLGQGSGNTIYF. The CDR3 coding sequence is TGTGCCACCAGCCCCCAACTAGGACAGGGCTCTGGAAACACCATATATTTT.

This clonotype has at least ten counts. V usage is TRBV20-1 and J usage is TRBJ2-3; the match to TRBD2 covers 8 bases. The CDR3 has 17 residues. J was trimmed by 5 bases and V by 3 bases; bases with no gene match: 16. Germline loops: CDR1 DFQATT, CDR2 SNEGSKA (reference sequence). The DNA of the CDR3 is TGCAGTGCTAGCCCCCCACCGGGACTAGGTACCCTAGATACGCAGTATTTT. Translating it yields CSASPPPGLGTLDTQYF.

The chain is built from TRBV28 and TRBJ1-5; a weak D match, TRBD1 (5 bases). Trimming removed 8 bases from V and 5 bases from J, with 13 bases in between. The CDR3 has 13 residues. CDR1 and CDR2 (germline): MDHEN, SYDVKM. CDR3 DNA: TGTGCCAGCCGTGGACACGTAGATCAGCCCCAGCATTTT. Its protein is CASRGHVDQPQHF.

This clonotype was seen a few times. The V gene is TRBV10-3, the J gene TRBJ1-1; D remains unclear. The germline V and J ends were trimmed by 3 bases and 6 bases, with 14 bases remaining between them. The CDR3 is 14 residues long. The germline V gene has CDR1 ENHRY and CDR2 SYGVKD. Written as DNA, the CDR3 is TGTGCCATCAGTGATTCTCTGGAGTACCCTGAAGCTTTCTTT. Translation gives CAISDSLEYPEAFF.

The chain joins TRBV7-9 to TRBJ2-4; no clear D. The CDR3 extends over 14 amino acids. V lost 2 bases and J 5 bases, leaving 10 bases between the germline ends. CDR1 and CDR2 (germline): SEHNR, FQNEAQ (reference sequence). The CDR3 loop is CASSLRELQNIQYF. As DNA, the CDR3 is TGTGCCAGCAGCTTAAGGGAACTGCAAAACATTCAGTACTTC.

This chain joins TRBV19 and TRBJ2-1; D is unresolved. Germline assignment: CDR1 LNHDA and CDR2 SQIVND (reference sequence). V lost 8 bases and J 6 bases, leaving 5 bases between the germline ends. This CDR3 is built from 10 residues. CDR3 residues: CASGTNEQFF. CDR3 DNA: TGTGCCAGTGGTACCAATGAGCAGTTCTTC.

This clonotype has ten or more counts. This chain connects TRBV12-3 or TRBV12-4 to TRBJ2-3, with D maybe TRBD1 (6 bases). The CDR3 has 15 amino acids. V lost 6 bases to trimming and J lost 4 bases, with 17 bases between them. CDR3 protein: CASSPGATGSDTQYF. CDR3 nucleotide sequence: TGTGCCAGCAGCCCGGGCGCTACAGGGTCAGATACGCAGTATTTT.

The chain joins TRBV6-1 to TRBJ2-7, with TRBD2 matching over 9 bases. The germline V gene has CDR1 MNHNS and CDR2 SASEGT. Trimming took 7 bases from V and 2 from J; bases not matched to a gene: 3. CDR3 length: 13 amino acids. CDR3 loop: CASKLAGPYEQYF. CDR3 coding DNA: TGTGCCAGCAAACTAGCGGGCCCCTACGAGCAGTACTTC.

This clonotype was seen repeatedly, ten times or more. This CDR3 reads CASSSWDSSYEQYF. Here the CDR3 DNA reads TGTGCCAGCAGCTCGTGGGACAGTTCCTACGAGCAGTACTTC. This chain connects TRBV27 to TRBJ2-7; 7 positions agree with TRBD1. Germline-derived CDR1 and CDR2 are MNHEY and SMNVEV (reference sequence). V trimming: 6 bases; J trimming: 1 base; junction bases outside the gene matches: 6. The CDR3 totals 14 residues.

This clonotype showed up just a few times. The V call is TRBV24-1, the J call TRBJ2-2; TRBD1 is a possible D gene (6 bases). The CDR3 has 18 amino acids. Trimming removed 5 bases at V and 5 bases at J, with 23 bases between. Germline V CDR1 and CDR2: KGHDR, SFDVKD. The CDR3 is CATSGDRDINEGTGELFF. The CDR3 DNA follows: TGTGCCACCAGTGGGGACCGGGACATCAATGAAGGGACCGGGGAGCTGTTTTTT.

This clonotype showed up many times. CDR3 loop: CATSPGQGVRGETQYF. The CDR3 DNA follows: TGTGCCACCAGCCCGGGACAGGGAGTTAGGGGAGAGACCCAGTACTTC. This chain joins TRBV15 and TRBJ2-5; 9 bases line up with TRBD1. Germline CDR1 is LNHNV and CDR2 is YYDKDF (reference sequence). The length of the CDR3 is 16 residues. The ends lost 5 bases at V and 4 bases at J; junction bases unmatched: 11.

This chain connects TRBV5-1 to TRBJ1-2, with 11 nucleotides matching TRBD1. Trimming took 4 bases from V and 3 from J; bases not matched to a gene: 5. Germline V gene sequence: CDR1 SGHRS, CDR2 YFSETQ. The CDR3 runs 15 residues. The CDR3: CASSERTGGDYGYTF. CDR3 sequence (DNA): TGCGCCAGCAGCGAACGGACAGGGGGCGACTATGGCTACACCTTC.

This clonotype came up many times. The chain has TRBV2 and TRBJ1-2; D might be TRBD1 (5 bases). Germline V lookup: CDR1 SNHLY, CDR2 FYNNEI. The V and J ends lost 6 bases and 8 bases respectively, with 16 bases between them. CDR3 length equals 13 residues. CDR3 in amino acids: CASRTGQGSGYTF. As DNA, the CDR3 is TGTGCCAGCAGGACGGGGCAGGGAAGCGGCTACACCTTC.